This TCR beta chain was recorded in a study of response to subunit inactivated influenza vaccine. Overall study results and limits: The authors put forward the suggestion that each seasonal influenza vaccination may bring in only a limited number of new T cells.

TCRdb recomputed calls from the RT-PCR reads with MiXCR, one row per CDR3 protein. The sample includes about 480,000 distinct CDR3 sequences, 11% of them seen just once. V trimming: 4 bases; J trimming: 2 bases; junction bases outside the gene matches: 5. Germline V gives CDR1 MGHRA, CDR2 YSYEKL. This CDR3 is built from 15 residues. A few counts support this clonotype. Antigen unknown. The chain couples TRBV4-1 to TRBJ2-3; 8 bases fit TRBD2. The material was PBMCs from blood, obtained 45 days after vaccination. This TCR derives from a man between 50 and 59 years old who received an inactivated influenza vaccine. CDR3 bases: TGCGCCAGCAGCCCGGGGGGGCCGAACACAGATACGCAGTATTTT. The encoded protein is CASSPGGPNTDTQYF.